The 20 T cell receptor beta chains below were found in one sample sequenced in a study of blood T cell repertoires in COVID-19. Clones were read by immunoSEQ multiplex PCR, and TCRdb kept only the in-frame ones, dropping some. The table shows a few hundred thousand clones, with roughly 89% occurring only once. What was sequenced was peripheral blood. These receptors all come from a man aged 55 to 70 who had recovered from COVID-19.

This clone was seen at least ten times. The gene calls are TRBV6-4 and TRBJ1-6, with 9 nucleotides matching TRBD1. The germline gives CDR1 MRHNA, CDR2 SNTAGT. Trimming took 0 bases from V and 9 from J; bases not matched to a gene: 0. The CDR3 sequence is 14 residues long. Here the CDR3 reads CASSDSTGGSPLHF. DNA of the CDR3: TGTGCCAGCAGTGACTCGACAGGGGGTTCACCCCTCCACTTT.

As regards this clone: At one boundary the junction diverges from the germline segment, which might be a read error. This sequence joins TRBV5-1 and TRBJ2-6; 15 nucleotides line up with TRBD2. Germline-derived CDR1 and CDR2 are SGHRS and YFSETQ. This CDR3 is 19 amino acids long. The CDR3 sequence: CASSPGLAGGGSGSNVLTF. The CDR3, as DNA: TGCGCCAGCAGCCCGGGACTAGCGGGAGGCGGCTCTGGGTCCAACGTCCTGACTTTC.

The chain combines TRBV28 with TRBJ2-7; no definite D call. The CDR3 is 11 amino acids. Deletions cut 7 bases from V and 6 bases from J, with 10 bases between. CDR1 and CDR2 (germline): MDHEN, SYDVKM. The CDR3 loop reads CASNTLGEQYF. CDR3 in DNA: TGTGCCAGCAACACCCTTGGCGAGCAGTACTTC. Drawing the rest from reference TRBV28 and TRBJ2-7, the complete variable domain is DVKVTQSSRYLVKRTGEKVFLECVQDMDHENMFWYRQDPGLGLRLIYFSYDVKMKEKGDIPEGYSVSREKKERFSLILESASTNQTSMYLCASNTLGEQYFGPGTRLTVT.

The chain joins TRBV7-9 to TRBJ1-1; a weak D match, TRBD1 (6 bases). V was clipped by 1 base and J by 4 bases, with 10 bases between them. CDR3 length: 14 amino acids. Per the germline V gene, CDR1 is SEHNR and CDR2 is FQNEAQ (reference sequence). The CDR3 DNA reads TGTGCCAGCAGCTTAGGAGACAGGACCACTGAAGCTTTCTTT. It encodes CASSLGDRTTEAFF.

The chain combines TRBV7-8 with TRBJ1-1; D is unresolved. Per the germline V gene, CDR1 is SGHVS and CDR2 is FQNEAQ. This CDR3 contains 12 residues. V dropped 2 bases and J dropped 4 bases, with 5 bases sitting between them. In DNA form, the CDR3 reads TGTGCCAGCAGCTTATTTAGCACTGAAGCTTTCTTT. As protein: CASSLFSTEAFF.

The chain employs TRBV6-5 and TRBJ1-3; D perhaps matches TRBD1 (6 bases). Germline values: CDR1 MNHEY, CDR2 SVGAGI. V dropped 0 bases and J dropped 0 bases, with 9 bases sitting between them. The CDR3 length is 16 residues. The CDR3 protein is CASSYSGQHSGNTIYF. CDR3 in DNA: TGTGCCAGCAGTTACTCGGGACAACACTCTGGAAACACCATATATTTT.

This clone was counted between two and nine times. The chain combines TRBV2 with TRBJ2-4; D remains unclear. The V end lost 2 bases, the J end lost 5 bases, and 7 bases lay between the germline ends. Per germline, CDR1 SNHLY and CDR2 FYNNEI. The CDR3 has 13 amino acids. DNA for the CDR3: TGTGCCAGCAGTGAAACGGTTCAAAACATTCAGTACTTC. Its translation: CASSETVQNIQYF. Complete variable domain (other parts from reference TRBV2 and TRBJ2-4): EPEVTQTPSHQVTQMGQEVILRCVPISNHLYFYWYRQILGQKVEFLVSFYNNEISEKSEIFDDQFSVERPDGSNFTLKIRSTKLEDSAMYFCASSETVQNIQYFGAGTRLSVL.

This CDR3 reads CASKGLAGNTGELFF. The DNA of the CDR3 is TGTGCCAGCAAGGGACTAGCTGGGAACACCGGGGAGCTGTTTTTT. The rearrangement uses TRBV2 and TRBJ2-2; 9 nucleotides match TRBD2. V gave up 7 bases and J gave up 1 base; unmatched junction bases: 4. Germline V gene data show CDR1 as SNHLY and CDR2 as FYNNEI. The CDR3 has 15 amino acids. The full variable domain, completed using reference TRBV2 and TRBJ2-2, is EPEVTQTPSHQVTQMGQEVILRCVPISNHLYFYWYRQILGQKVEFLVSFYNNEISEKSEIFDDQFSVERPDGSNFTLKIRSTKLEDSAMYFCASKGLAGNTGELFFGEGSRLTVL.

J is TRBJ2-3 and V is TRBV5-1; TRBD2 matches at 9 bases. J was trimmed by 6 bases and V by 2 bases; bases with no gene match: 4. The CDR3 extends over 14 amino acids. CDR1 is SGHRS, CDR2 YFSETQ, per germline. The CDR3, as DNA: TGCGCCAGCAGCTTTATAGCGGGAGAGGATACGCAGTATTTT. Translated: CASSFIAGEDTQYF.

The chain combines TRBV18 with TRBJ1-2, with D perhaps matching TRBD1 (5 bases). Trimming left V 4 bases short and J 6 bases short, with 12 bases between. The CDR3 length is 13 residues. The germline gives CDR1 KGHSH, CDR2 LQKENI. The DNA of the CDR3 is TGTGCCAGCTCACTGGGAAGGGGCCATGGCTACACCTTC. It codes for CASSLGRGHGYTF. Supplemented by reference TRBV18 and TRBJ1-2, the full variable domain reads NAGVMQNPRHLVRRRGQEARLRCSPMKGHSHVYWYRQLPEEGLKFMVYLQKENIIDESGMPKERFSAEFPKEGPSILRIQQVVRGDSAAYFCASSLGRGHGYTFGSGTRLTVV.

This chain links TRBV6-5 with TRBJ2-4, with D possibly being TRBD1 (6 bases). Germline values: CDR1 MNHEY, CDR2 SVGAGI. CDR3 length equals 14 residues. Between the trimmed V and J ends, which lost 5 bases and 1 base, there was a span of 9 bases. The CDR3 loop is CASSPTGAKNIQYF. CDR3 in DNA: TGTGCCAGCAGTCCTACAGGGGCCAAAAACATTCAGTACTTC.

Details on this clone: The same CDR3 also results from other DNA sequences found in this sample. J is TRBJ1-1 and V is TRBV5-1; 8 bases line up with TRBD1. The CDR3 is 15 residues long. Unmatched junction bases numbered 3, after V lost 2 bases and J lost 0 bases. The germline V gene has CDR1 SGHRS and CDR2 YFSETQ. The CDR3 sequence is CASSLRQGMNTEAFF. As DNA, the CDR3 is TGCGCCAGCAGCTTAAGACAGGGGATGAACACTGAAGCTTTCTTT.

This clone was counted once. The V call is TRBV19, the J call TRBJ2-2; D not certain. CDR3 length equals 13 residues. Germline V CDR1 and CDR2: LNHDA, SQIVND (reference sequence). The DNA for the CDR3 is TGTGACGAGTACCGGGTGAACACCGGGGAGCTGTTTTTT. Protein product: CDEYRVNTGELFF.

The chain uses TRBV7-3 and TRBJ2-3, with D uncertain. Germline V CDR1 and CDR2: SGHTA, FQGTGA. V was clipped by 1 base and J by 4 bases, with 12 bases between them. The CDR3 covers 15 residues. CDR3 loop: CASSLMGSSADTQYF. In DNA form, the CDR3 reads TGTGCCAGCAGCTTAATGGGTAGCTCGGCAGATACGCAGTATTTT.

The chain employs TRBV4-2 and TRBJ1-2; the match to TRBD1 covers 7 bases. The germline gives CDR1 LGHNA, CDR2 YNFKEQ. CDR3 length equals 15 residues. With V trimmed by 4 bases and J by 5 bases, 10 bases remained unmatched. DNA for the CDR3: TGTGCCAGCAGCCCTCTTCCGGGACAGCAGTATGGCTACACCTTC. Translation: CASSPLPGQQYGYTF.

This clone showed up just once. The rearrangement links TRBV5-8 to TRBJ1-1; D not resolved. The V gene's germline CDR1 is SGHTS and CDR2 YDEGEE. CDR3 size: 13 residues. V was shortened by 1 base and J by 2 bases, with 6 bases between the two germline ends. The CDR3 region is CASSLISNTEAFF. The CDR3 DNA reads TGTGCCAGCAGCTTGATCAGTAACACTGAAGCTTTCTTT.

In its sample, this clone was seen once. The rearrangement uses TRBV28 and TRBJ1-2; 9 positions agree with TRBD1. Germline lookup yields CDR1 MDHEN and CDR2 SYDVKM. Unmatched junction bases numbered 7, after V lost 2 bases and J lost 3 bases. The CDR3 length is 16 residues. CDR3 amino acids: CASSLIQGALHYGYTF. In DNA, the CDR3 is TGTGCCAGCAGTTTAATACAGGGGGCGCTTCACTATGGCTACACCTTC.

On this clone itself: One end of the junction fails to match germline, which may point to a read error. The genes are TRBV12-5 and TRBJ1-2; D remains unclear. This CDR3 has 11 residues. CDR1 and CDR2 (germline): LGHNT, FRNRAP. The chain's CDR3 is CASGPMDSHHF. The CDR3 nucleotides read TGTGCTAGTGGCCCAATGGACTCCCATCACTTC.

The chain joins TRBV6-5 to TRBJ1-1; no definite D call. There are 14 residues in the CDR3. The germline V and J ends were trimmed by 7 bases and 7 bases, with 19 bases remaining between them. Germline V gives CDR1 MNHEY, CDR2 SVGAGI. The chain's CDR3 is CASMEVRQFGEAFF. For the CDR3, the DNA is TGTGCCAGCATGGAGGTCAGGCAGTTTGGTGAAGCTTTCTTT.

The rearrangement joins TRBV30 to TRBJ2-1; TRBD2 might be the D (5 bases). The germline gives CDR1 GTSNPN, CDR2 SVGIG (reference sequence). V lost 5 bases, J lost 2 bases, and 16 bases lay in between. CDR3 length: 15 residues. CDR3 bases: TGTGCCTGGGATAGAAGCGGAGTACCCTACAATGAGCAGTTCTTC. It is translated as CAWDRSGVPYNEQFF.